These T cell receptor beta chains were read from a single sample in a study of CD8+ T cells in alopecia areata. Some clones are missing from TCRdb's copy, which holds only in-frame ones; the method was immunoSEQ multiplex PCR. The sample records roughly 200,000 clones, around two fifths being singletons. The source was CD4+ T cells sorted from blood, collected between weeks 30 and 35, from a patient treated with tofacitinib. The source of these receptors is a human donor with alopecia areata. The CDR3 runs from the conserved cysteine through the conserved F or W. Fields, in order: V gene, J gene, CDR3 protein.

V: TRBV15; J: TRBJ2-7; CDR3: CATSREGDRPRGDYEQYF
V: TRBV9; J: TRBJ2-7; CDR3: CASSVGLAGVYEQYF
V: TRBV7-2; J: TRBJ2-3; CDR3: CASSLAQVGTDTQYF
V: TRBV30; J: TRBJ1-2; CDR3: CASARGGSYGYTF
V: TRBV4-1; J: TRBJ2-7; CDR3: CASSRGLTDREFSYEQYF
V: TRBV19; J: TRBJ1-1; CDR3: CASAAHTEAFF
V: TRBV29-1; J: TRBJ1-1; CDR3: CSVVGLGREAFF
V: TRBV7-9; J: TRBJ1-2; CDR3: CASSAENSYGYTF
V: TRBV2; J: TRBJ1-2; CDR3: CASSLSPGTLYGYTF
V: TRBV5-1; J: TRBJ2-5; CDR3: CASSFAREGETQYF
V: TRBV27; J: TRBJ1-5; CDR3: CASSSTQPGGNQPQHF
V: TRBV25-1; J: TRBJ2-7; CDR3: CASSDVGTGSHEQYF